This TCR beta chain was documented in a study of blood T cells in healthy people across ages. Study results and limitations: With age, beta diversity per million T cells declined roughly linearly, significantly by around 43. What prevented conclusive comparison of naive and antigen-experienced cells was that PBMCs were unsorted.

This CDR3 is built from 14 residues. V lost 3 bases to trimming and J lost 10 bases; unmatched junction nucleotides: 5. CDR1 and CDR2 (germline): SQVTM, ANQGSEA. This clonotype was counted ten times or more. Its antigen is still unknown. For the second PCR, which ran for about 7 to 11 cycles, a sample-barcoded 5' primer and a J-beta primer mix were used. Using its own MiXCR run on the 5' RACE reads, TCRdb lists one record per CDR3 protein. Of 1.5 million to 2 million distinct CDR3 sequences listed, about 35% were seen once; the top ten hold roughly 12%. Donors were healthy Caucasian individuals from Russia aged about 6 to 95.

Sequenced input: blood. The sequence was collected from a woman aged 25-40 years in good health. V gene TRBV29-1 combines with J gene TRBJ1-6, with 11 nucleotides matching TRBD1. Written as DNA, the CDR3 is TGCAGCGTTGATAACGGACAGGGGGCCTCACCCCTCCACTTT. It specifies CSVDNGQGASPLHF. Full variable domain (missing parts from reference TRBV29-1 and TRBJ1-6): SAVISQKPSRDICQRGTSLTIQCQVDSQVTMMFWYRQQPGQSLTLIATANQGSEATYESGFVIDKFPISRPNLTFSTLTVSNMSPEDSSIYLCSVDNGQGASPLHFGNGTRLTVT.